This T cell receptor beta chain stems from a study of shared clonotypes between healthy human individuals. Study-level information: Researchers assigned three CD4 naive, three CD4 memory, two CD8 naive and one CD8 memory plate to each donor. Study results and limitations: Non-shared clonotypes were found to have lower generation probabilities than the clonotypes that were shared by all four of the sorted-subset donors.

CD45RO-negative CD8 cells positively selected for CCR7 made up the naive population, which excluded terminally differentiated effector memory CD45RA+ cells. Between the trimmed V and J ends, which lost 2 bases and 2 bases, there was a span of 9 bases. The germline V gene has CDR1 SGHVS and CDR2 FNYEAQ. The CDR3 covers 15 residues. Turning to this clone: Antigen specificity is unknown.

The repertoire was sequenced with immunoSEQ multiplex PCR; TCRdb's copy has only in-frame clones and lacks some. The sample holds about 2.1 million clones; just over 90% are singletons and the top ten take over 1.5%. This chain connects TRBV7-6 to TRBJ2-2; D gene ambiguous. Sequenced sample: naive CD8+ T cells from PBMCs. This TCR was recovered from a man aged 18 to 29 in good health. Some clones in this sample may be carry-over from other donors' samples. The DNA of the CDR3 is TGTGCCAGCAGCTTAATCGACGTTAACACCGGGGAGCTGTTTTTT. Encoded protein: CASSLIDVNTGELFF.